Presented here are 26 T cell receptor beta chains from one specimen sequenced in a study of T cells expressing NK-cell markers. TCRdb reprocessed the 5' RACE reads, keeping one entry per CDR3 protein, no DNA. The table for this sample gives about 540,000 distinct CDR3 sequences. The sample taken for sequencing was blood T cells: a sorted CD56 or NKG2C T cell subset, CD4+ or CD8+ T cells, or bulk PBMC T cells (not recorded which). The receptors were gathered from a man aged 18 to 30 in good health.

The chain uses TRBV7-2 and TRBJ2-1; the TRBD2 assignment by TCRdb is unverifiable without DNA. CDR1 and CDR2 from the germline V gene are SGHTA and FQGNSA. The CDR3 totals 12 residues. This CDR3 is CASSSRDGEQFF. Full variable domain (remainder filled in from reference TRBV7-2 and TRBJ2-1): GAGVSQSPSNKVTEKGKDVELRCDPISGHTALYWYRQSLGQGLEFLIYFQGNSAPDKSGLPSDRFSAERTGGSVSTLTIQRTQQEDSAVYLCASSSRDGEQFFGPGTRLTVL.

The chain joins TRBV25-1 to TRBJ2-3; TCRdb returns TRBD2, unconfirmable since there is no DNA. Germline CDR1 reads MGHDK; CDR2 reads SYGVNS. This CDR3 has 15 amino acids. CDR3 loop: CASSEDGGLPDTQYF. The full variable domain, in which reference TRBV25-1 and TRBJ2-3 provide the parts outside the CDR3, is EADIYQTPRYLVIGTGKKITLECSQTMGHDKMYWYQQDPGMELHLIHYSYGVNSTEKGDLSSESTVSRIRTEHFPLTLESARPSHTSQYLCASSEDGGLPDTQYFGPGTRLTVL.

The CDR3 reads CSAPGRTGGKNGELFF. The rearrangement joins TRBV20-1 to TRBJ2-2; TCRdb calls TRBD1, which cannot be checked without DNA. The CDR3 has 16 residues. Germline V gene data show CDR1 as DFQATT and CDR2 as SNEGSKA (reference sequence).

The V call is TRBV20-1, the J call TRBJ2-3. This CDR3 comprises 15 residues. Germline V gives CDR1 DFQATT, CDR2 SNEGSKA (reference sequence). CDR3 sequence: CSAKRILTSTDTQYF.

The chain is built from TRBV20-1 and TRBJ2-3; TCRdb gives TRBD1 as the D gene, but with no DNA this cannot be confirmed. CDR3 size: 15 residues. CDR1 and CDR2 from the germline V gene are DFQATT and SNEGSKA (reference sequence). CDR3 region: CSAREVGQNLLTQYF.

The chain employs TRBV30 and TRBJ2-3; TCRdb's assignment of TRBD1 cannot be checked, as there is no DNA. CDR3 length: 18 amino acids. From germline, CDR1 is GTSNPN and CDR2 SVGIG (reference sequence). CDR3 region: CAWSLHPGPTTSTDTQYF.

The V call is TRBV10-3, the J call TRBJ2-1; TCRdb's D gene call, TRBD2, goes unchecked for lack of DNA. Germline values: CDR1 ENHRY, CDR2 SYGVKD. This CDR3 has 14 amino acids. CDR3 protein: CAISPTSTLGEQFF.

The rearrangement uses TRBV5-1 and TRBJ2-7; TCRdb's D call of TRBD1 is untestable without DNA. Germline V gene data show CDR1 as SGHRS and CDR2 as YFSETQ. The CDR3 consists of 16 residues. This CDR3 is CASSRGGTGESNEQYF.

The chain links TRBV5-1 to TRBJ1-1. There are 17 residues in the CDR3. From germline, CDR1 is SGHRS and CDR2 YFSETQ. The CDR3: CASSLAGEGVWNTEAFF. The whole variable domain, remainder taken from reference TRBV5-1 and TRBJ1-1, is KAGVTQTPRYLIKTRGQQVTLSCSPISGHRSVSWYQQTPGQGLQFLFEYFSETQRNKGNFPGRFSGRQFSNSRSEMNVSTLELGDSALYLCASSLAGEGVWNTEAFFGQGTRLTVV.

The chain's CDR3 is CASSVGVQGLLLAGESTDTQYF. This chain joins TRBV9 and TRBJ2-3; no DNA is available, so the TRBD2 call from TCRdb remains unchecked. The CDR3 has 22 residues. CDR1 SGDLS and CDR2 YYNGEE come from the germline V gene. Based on the CDR3 plus reference TRBV9 and TRBJ2-3, the full variable domain is DSGVTQTPKHLITATGQRVTLRCSPRSGDLSVYWYQQSLDQGLQFLIQYYNGEERAKGNILERFSAQQFPDLHSELNLSSLELGDSALYFCASSVGVQGLLLAGESTDTQYFGPGTRLTVL.

The genes are TRBV6-5 and TRBJ1-1; the TCRdb D gene call, TRBD1, has no DNA to confirm it. The CDR3 sequence is 11 residues long. The germline gives CDR1 MNHEY, CDR2 SVGAGI. This chain's CDR3 is CATHRGTEAFF.

The chain carries TRBV7-2 and TRBJ2-5. Germline V gene sequence: CDR1 SGHTA, CDR2 FQGNSA. The CDR3 has 14 residues. The CDR3: CASSLGGDIVAQYF. Filled out from reference TRBV7-2 and TRBJ2-5, the complete variable domain reads GAGVSQSPSNKVTEKGKDVELRCDPISGHTALYWYRQSLGQGLEFLIYFQGNSAPDKSGLPSDRFSAERTGGSVSTLTIQRTQQEDSAVYLCASSLGGDIVAQYFGPGTRLLVL.

This chain joins TRBV20-1 and TRBJ2-7; TCRdb's assignment of TRBD1 cannot be checked, as there is no DNA. Germline V CDR1 and CDR2: DFQATT, SNEGSKA (reference sequence). This CDR3 region has 13 residues. This CDR3 is CSATGTGPLEQYF.

V usage is TRBV29-1 and J usage is TRBJ2-5; there is no DNA to check the TCRdb D call of TRBD1. This CDR3 spans 12 amino acids. Germline CDR1 reads SQVTM; CDR2 reads ANQGSEA. Here the CDR3 reads CSHMTGLETQYF.

The chain's CDR3 is CSALGLVVGETQYF. V usage is TRBV20-1 and J usage is TRBJ2-3; the TRBD2 assignment by TCRdb is unverifiable without DNA. Germline assignment: CDR1 DFQATT and CDR2 SNEGSKA (reference sequence). This CDR3 comprises 14 residues.

CDR3 amino acids: CSASSYSYNEQFF. The chain recombines TRBV20-1 with TRBJ2-1. Per the germline V gene, CDR1 is DFQATT and CDR2 is SNEGSKA (reference sequence). This CDR3 is built from 13 residues.

The rearrangement uses TRBV6-2 or TRBV6-3 and TRBJ2-7; as DNA is missing, the TRBD2 call by TCRdb cannot be tested. Germline assignment: CDR1 MNHEY and CDR2 SVGEGT. The CDR3 loop spans 17 amino acids. The CDR3 loop is CASSSSPLAREIYEQYF.

The chain uses TRBV6-2 or TRBV6-3 and TRBJ2-2; TCRdb outputs TRBD1, but without DNA this stays unchecked. The V gene's germline CDR1 is MNHEY and CDR2 SVGEGT. The length of the CDR3 is 17 residues. The CDR3: CASNPALGRTNTGELFF.

The V and J genes are TRBV12-3 or TRBV12-4 and TRBJ2-3. The CDR3 spans 11 residues. CDR3 amino acids: CASSHTDTQYF.

V and J are TRBV7-9 and TRBJ2-7. CDR3 length: 12 residues. CDR1 is SEHNR, CDR2 FQNEAQ, per germline (reference sequence). The CDR3 here is CASSLGSWEQYF.

The chain carries TRBV12-3 or TRBV12-4 and TRBJ2-2; checking the TCRdb D call of TRBD1 is not possible without DNA. The CDR3 contains 16 residues. The CDR3 here is CASKGQGAANTGELFF.

This chain connects TRBV25-1 to TRBJ2-1; the D call of TRBD1 rests on TCRdb alone, since no DNA is present to check it. This CDR3 has 14 amino acids. From germline, CDR1 is MGHDK and CDR2 SYGVNS. The CDR3: CASSKPDRVNEQFF.

This chain uses TRBV21-1 with TRBJ1-4; no DNA is available, so the TRBD1 call from TCRdb remains unchecked. TRBV21-1 is a pseudogene locus. The CDR3 length is 16 residues. The CDR3 loop is CAPREGPSTSNEKLFF.

The chain employs TRBV6-5 and TRBJ2-2; checking the TCRdb D call of TRBD1 is not possible without DNA. CDR1 and CDR2 (germline): MNHEY, SVGAGI. The CDR3 is 17 residues long. The CDR3 loop is CASSHGVADKNTGELFF.

The V and J genes are TRBV20-1 and TRBJ2-2; TCRdb picks TRBD2, but there is no DNA to check that call. CDR1 DFQATT and CDR2 SNEGSKA come from the germline V gene (reference sequence). The length of the CDR3 is 14 residues. CDR3: CSAKRLAGDGELFF.

V gene TRBV5-1 combines with J gene TRBJ2-4; TCRdb's D gene call, TRBD1, goes unchecked for lack of DNA. The CDR3 is 14 amino acids. CDR1 is SGHRS, CDR2 YFSETQ, per germline. The CDR3 is CASSLERRADIQYF.